This T cell receptor beta chain was sequenced for a study of blood T cells in healthy people across ages. A second PCR of 7 to 11 cycles used a sample-barcoded 5' primer and a J-beta primer mix. TCRdb used MiXCR to reprocess the 5' RACE reads, holding one entry per CDR3 protein. The sample has about 1.5 million distinct CDR3 sequences; about 40% are singletons. Broader study findings: Any conclusive comparison of naive versus antigen-experienced cells was prevented by using unsorted PBMCs. Roughly linear declines in TCR beta diversity per million T cells occurred with age. Naive T cell percentage showed a strong correlation with the diversity of TCR beta.

There are 16 residues in the CDR3. Germline CDR1 and CDR2: MNHEY and SVGAGI. Trimming removed 0 bases at V and 0 bases at J, with 10 bases between. Healthy Caucasian individuals from Russia aged about 6 to 100 were enrolled as donors. This clonotype showed up many times. What it recognizes is unknown. The specimen sequenced was blood. V usage is TRBV6-5 and J usage is TRBJ2-3; D may be TRBD2 (6 bases). This receptor was identified in a woman younger than 30 in good health. CDR3 DNA sequence: TGTGCCAGCAGTTACTCCCTGGCGGGGAGCACAGATACGCAGTATTTT. Residues: CASSYSLAGSTDTQYF.